This T cell receptor (beta chain) was recovered during a study of blood T cell repertoires in COVID-19. Across the study: Sites across the United States, Italy and Spain contributed samples from acute and convalescent COVID-19. PBMCs, B-cell-depleted T cells, or T cells were the source of the cDNA or gDNA that made up the material.

The CDR3 runs to 17 residues. In germline, CDR1 is MDHEN, CDR2 SYDVKM. J was trimmed by 1 base and V by 7 bases; bases with no gene match: 8. In the original analysis: Counts of nucleated cells, estimated from reference gene primer amplification, were obtained. Clones were sequenced by immunoSEQ multiplex PCR, and TCRdb holds only the in-frame ones, with some missing. The V and J calls and clone size are taken from that table; D and trimming were inferred from the DNA. In the table there are around 260,000 clones, roughly 90% of which are singletons. This sequence originates from a woman aged 40 to 50 who had recovered from COVID-19. The J gene is TRBJ2-2, the V gene TRBV28; 11 bases fit TRBD2. The sequencing sample was made of peripheral blood. The chain's CDR3 is CASTGTSGRGNTGELFF. CDR3 bases: TGTGCCAGCACCGGAACTAGCGGGAGAGGGAACACCGGGGAGCTGTTTTTT.